This note documents a single T cell receptor (beta chain) sequence. This sample stems from a study of blood T cell repertoires in COVID-19. Study summary: T cells, B-cell-depleted T cells, or PBMCs provided the cDNA or gDNA that served as material.

The V gene's germline CDR1 is MNHNS and CDR2 SASEGT. The CDR3 is 15 residues long. V was cut by 0 bases and J by 5 bases, with 13 bases left in between. Only in-frame clones appear in the TCRdb table, and some are missing; sequencing was by immunoSEQ multiplex PCR. Here the sample spans 200,000 to 250,000 clones, around 80% being singletons. The sample comprised PBMCs or T cells enriched from blood (not recorded which). The source is a man younger than 40 with acute COVID-19. V gene TRBV6-1 combines with J gene TRBJ1-2; D not resolved. CDR3 region: CASSEADIDSYGYTF. The CDR3 bases are TGTGCCAGCAGTGAAGCTGACATCGATTCATATGGCTACACCTTC.